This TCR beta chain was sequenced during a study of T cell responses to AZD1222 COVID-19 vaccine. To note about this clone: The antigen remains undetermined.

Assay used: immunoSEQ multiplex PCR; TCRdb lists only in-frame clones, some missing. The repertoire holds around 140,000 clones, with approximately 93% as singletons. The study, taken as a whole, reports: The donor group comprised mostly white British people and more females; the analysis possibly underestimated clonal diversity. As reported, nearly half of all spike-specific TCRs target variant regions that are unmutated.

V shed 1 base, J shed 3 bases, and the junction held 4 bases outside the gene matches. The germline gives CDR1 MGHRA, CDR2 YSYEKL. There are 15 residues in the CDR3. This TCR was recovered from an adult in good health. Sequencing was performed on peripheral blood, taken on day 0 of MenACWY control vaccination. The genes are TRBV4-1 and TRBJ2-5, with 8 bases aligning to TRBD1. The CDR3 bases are TGCGCCAGCAGCCAAGGGTCGACAGGGGAAGAGACCCAGTACTTC. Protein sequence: CASSQGSTGEETQYF.